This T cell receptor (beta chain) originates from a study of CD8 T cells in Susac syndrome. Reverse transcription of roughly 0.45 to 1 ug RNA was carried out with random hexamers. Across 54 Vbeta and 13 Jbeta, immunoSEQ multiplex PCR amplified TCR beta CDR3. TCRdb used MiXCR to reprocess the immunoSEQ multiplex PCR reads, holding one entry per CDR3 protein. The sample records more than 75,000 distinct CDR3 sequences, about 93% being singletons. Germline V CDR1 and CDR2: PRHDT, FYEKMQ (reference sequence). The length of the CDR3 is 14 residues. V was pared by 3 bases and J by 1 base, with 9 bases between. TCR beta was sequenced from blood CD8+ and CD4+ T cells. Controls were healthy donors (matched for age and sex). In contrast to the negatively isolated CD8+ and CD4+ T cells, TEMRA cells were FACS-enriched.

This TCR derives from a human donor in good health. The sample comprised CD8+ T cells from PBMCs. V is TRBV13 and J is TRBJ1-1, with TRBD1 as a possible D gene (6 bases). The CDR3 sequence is CASSFRGSNTEAFF. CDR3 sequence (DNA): TGTGCCAGCAGCTTCAGGGGATCGAACACTGAAGCTTTCTTT.